Shown below are 4 T cell receptor beta chains from a single sample sequenced in a study of patients and donors after allogeneic stem cell transplantation. TCRdb re-derived calls from the RT-PCR reads in MiXCR, one entry per CDR3 protein. Here the sample spans 150,000 to 200,000 distinct CDR3 sequences, 25% to 35% being singletons. Sequenced material: blood, either unsorted or a sorted T cell fraction (not recorded which). Receptors originate from a human donor who was either an allogeneic HSCT recipient or a stem cell or donor lymphocyte infusion donor (not recorded which). It is not recorded whose cells these are; they may come from a transplant donor.

The table lists this clonotype with many counts. The chain recombines TRBV12-3 or TRBV12-4 with TRBJ1-2, with TRBD1 as a possible D gene (5 bases). CDR3 size: 12 residues. Trimming left V 2 bases short and J 8 bases short, with 9 bases between. The CDR3 sequence: CASSLNRPGYTF. In nucleotides, the CDR3 is TGTGCCAGCAGTTTAAACAGGCCGGGCTACACCTTC.

The chain joins TRBV20-1 to TRBJ2-7, with TRBD2 matching over 9 bases. CDR1 DFQATT and CDR2 SNEGSKA come from the germline V gene (reference sequence). CDR3 length: 13 residues. Unmatched junction bases numbered 3, after V lost 4 bases and J lost 2 bases. CDR3 DNA: TGCAGTGCTATGGGGACTAGCCCCTACGAGCAGTACTTC. This encodes CSAMGTSPYEQYF.

This clonotype was seen more than once but under ten times. The chain recombines TRBV9 with TRBJ1-6, with no clear D. This CDR3 has 14 amino acids. V was pared by 4 bases and J by 7 bases, with 12 bases between. The germline gives CDR1 SGDLS, CDR2 YYNGEE. CDR3 residues: CASSTPVQNSPLHF. The DNA for the CDR3 is TGTGCCAGCAGCACCCCAGTCCAAAATTCACCCCTCCACTTT.

The J gene is TRBJ2-7, the V gene TRBV4-1, with TRBD1 identical over 12 bases. V lost 1 base and J lost 6; bases outside the gene matches: 7. CDR1 and CDR2 (germline): MGHRA, YSYEKL. The CDR3 loop spans 16 amino acids. The CDR3 here is CASSQVFRDRGREQYF. CDR3 sequence (DNA): TGCGCCAGCAGCCAAGTTTTCCGGGACAGGGGGCGCGAGCAGTACTTC.